Included here is one T cell receptor beta chain sequence, with context. This clonotype was recorded at least ten times. Its cognate antigen has yet to be identified. Qualities for individual bases were not recorded, and no much larger clone is one base off. The entry originates in a study of molecular identifiers for immune sequencing clone quantification (dated by TCRdb to 2016 to 2019). The study in broad terms: For a replicate experiment, RNA from roughly 18,000 or 92,000 naive CD8 T cells was divided into five aliquots, of which four were sequenced. CD8 T cells were used in a methods study to benchmark molecular-identifier clustering-based TCR repertoire sequencing (MIDCIRS) and TCR RNA copy counting.

The library was obtained by PCR. Data came from an Illumina HiSeq 4000. Bulk TCR libraries were prepared as previously described, using TCR primers listed in Table S5. Total RNA was purified with the Qiagen AllPrep DNA/RNA kit. Before any analysis, reads coming from multiple sequencing runs of the same library were combined into one pool. Per the authors' processing: Reads were retained only if the reads had an exact TCR constant sequence, and the retained reads were trimmed to 150 nt and grouped according to their 12-nt molecular barcodes. Within each barcode group, reads were sub-clustered at a 15% Levenshtein threshold, and quality-weighted consensus sequences were built per RNA molecule. Non-functional sequences were removed, as were lower-count sequences one edit away from another. Based on fitting two negative binomial distributions, any barcode sub-cluster with under 20% of the maximum read count was discarded. TCRdb reprocessing: public reads trimmed at Q25 with fastp, clones called with MiXCR, in-frame beta chains kept. Merged by CDR3 protein, the rows form single entries marked with the most common genes and DNA. It is TCRdb's table, rather than the study itself, that gives the V and J calls and clone size. This sample holds over 600,000 distinct CDR3 sequences; approximately 20% were observed only once. Around 0.9% of the sample is held by the ten biggest clonotypes.

V is clipped by 5 bases and J by 0 bases, and the sequence between their germline boundaries is 11 bases long. From the germline V gene, CDR1 is MDHEN and CDR2 is SYDVKM. The cysteine opens and the phenylalanine closes a CDR3 of 14 amino acids. Only the CDR3 region is kept as DNA, spanning 42 bases read in frame from base 1. Findings and caveats that apply to the study as a whole: Even against a background of roughly 1 million naive CD8 T cells, spiked-in Jurkat TCR RNA amounting to a single cell's worth was reported to be detectable. Without barcode sub-clustering, chimeric consensus sequences inflated TCR diversity; chimeras reached as high as 47%. Modeling gave about 3 recovered TCR RNA copies per cell versus 7.5 to 10 by digital PCR, implying approximately 30% capture efficiency. In CMV-specific effector cells, clones with more than 20 RNA copies accounted for over 99% of molecules, whereas in naive cells such clones accounted for under 1%. Highly expanded clone sizes could be underestimated because identical TCR molecules may share a barcode. Naive libraries contained spiked-in Jurkat TCR RNA (10 copies' worth), which is not part of the donor repertoire.

Libraries of naive CD8 T cells were built from anywhere between about 20,000 and 1,000,000 sorted cells, with 10%, 30% or 50% of the purified RNA used. On a BD FACSAria II, naive CD8 T cells were FACS-sorted as CD8+CD4-CCR7+CD45RA+ and collected into RLT Plus buffer. To test detection sensitivity, Jurkat RNA equal to over nine TCR copies was added to samples of roughly 18,000-1,100,000 naive CD8 T cells. Enrichment of CD8 T cells was done with RosetteSep CD8+ T Cell Enrichment Cocktail plus Ficoll-Paque, and ACK red cell lysis came afterward. The clonotype was recovered from a human donor in good health. Some libraries in this study had Jurkat cell RNA spiked in. The specimen was naive CD8+ T cells from blood, with Jurkat cell RNA spiked in. The sample's cell subset or site label is to be understood as: FACS-sorted CD8+CD4-CCR7+CD45RA+ naive T cells. In this chain, TRBV28 is recombined with TRBJ2-7, with no reliable assignment of the D segment. The DNA reads as follows: TGTGCCAGCAGTCCCTTAGGCGGCTCCTACGAGCAGTACTTC. Its protein reads: CASSPLGGSYEQYF.